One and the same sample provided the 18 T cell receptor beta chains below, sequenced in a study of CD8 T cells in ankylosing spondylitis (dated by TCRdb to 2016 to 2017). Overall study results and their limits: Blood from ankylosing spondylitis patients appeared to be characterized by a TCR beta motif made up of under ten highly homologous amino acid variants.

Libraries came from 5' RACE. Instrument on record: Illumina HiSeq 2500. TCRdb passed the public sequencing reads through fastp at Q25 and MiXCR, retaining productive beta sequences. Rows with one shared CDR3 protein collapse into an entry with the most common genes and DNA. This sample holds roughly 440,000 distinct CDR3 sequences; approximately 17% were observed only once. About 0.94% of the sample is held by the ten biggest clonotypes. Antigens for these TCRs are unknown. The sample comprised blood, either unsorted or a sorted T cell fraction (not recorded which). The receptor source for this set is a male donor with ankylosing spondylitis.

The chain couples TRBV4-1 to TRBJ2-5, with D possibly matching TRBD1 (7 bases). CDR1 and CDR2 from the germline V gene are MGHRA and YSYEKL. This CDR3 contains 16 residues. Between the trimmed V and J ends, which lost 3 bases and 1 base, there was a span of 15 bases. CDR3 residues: CASSQNRQGGQETQYF. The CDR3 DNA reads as TGCGCCAGCAGCCAGAATCGACAGGGAGGCCAAGAGACCCAGTACTTC.

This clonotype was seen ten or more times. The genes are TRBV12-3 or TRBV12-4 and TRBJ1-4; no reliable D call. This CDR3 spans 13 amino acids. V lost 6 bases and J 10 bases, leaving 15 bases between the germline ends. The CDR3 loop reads CASRRTDEGKLFF. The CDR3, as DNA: TGTGCCAGCAGACGGACGGATGAAGGAAAACTGTTTTTT.

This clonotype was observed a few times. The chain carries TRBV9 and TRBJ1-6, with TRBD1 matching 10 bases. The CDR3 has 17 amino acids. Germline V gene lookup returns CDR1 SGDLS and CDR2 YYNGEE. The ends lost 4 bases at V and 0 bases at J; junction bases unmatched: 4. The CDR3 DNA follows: TGTGCCAGCAGCATGGGACAGGGGAGCTCCTATAATTCACCCCTCCACTTT. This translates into CASSMGQGSSYNSPLHF. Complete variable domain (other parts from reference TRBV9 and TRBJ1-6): DSGVTQTPKHLITATGQRVTLRCSPRSGDLSVYWYQQSLDQGLQFLIQYYNGEERAKGNILERFSAQQFPDLHSELNLSSLELGDSALYFCASSMGQGSSYNSPLHFGNGTRLTVT.

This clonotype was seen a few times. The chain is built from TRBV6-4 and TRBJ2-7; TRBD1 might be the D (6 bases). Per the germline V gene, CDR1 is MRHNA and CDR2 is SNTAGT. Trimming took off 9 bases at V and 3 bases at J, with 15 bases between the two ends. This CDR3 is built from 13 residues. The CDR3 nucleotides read TGTGCCAGAACGGGACACCGGGTCTACGAGCAGTACTTC. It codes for CARTGHRVYEQYF.

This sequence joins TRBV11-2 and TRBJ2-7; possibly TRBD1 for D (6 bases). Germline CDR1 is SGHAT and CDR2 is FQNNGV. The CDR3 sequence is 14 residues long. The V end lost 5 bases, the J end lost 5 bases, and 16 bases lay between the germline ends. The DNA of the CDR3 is TGTGCCAGCAGCCTAACCCAGGGGACCCACGAGCAGTACTTC. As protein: CASSLTQGTHEQYF.

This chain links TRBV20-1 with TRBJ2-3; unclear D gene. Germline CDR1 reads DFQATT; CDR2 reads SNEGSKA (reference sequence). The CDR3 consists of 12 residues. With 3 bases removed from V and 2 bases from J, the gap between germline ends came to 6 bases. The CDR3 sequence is CSASRPTDTQYF. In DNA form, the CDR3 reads TGCAGTGCTAGTCGGCCCACAGATACGCAGTATTTT.

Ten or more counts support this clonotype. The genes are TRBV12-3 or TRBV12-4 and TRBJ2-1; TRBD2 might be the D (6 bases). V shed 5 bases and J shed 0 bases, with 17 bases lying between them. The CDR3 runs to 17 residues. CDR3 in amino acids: CASSPLRLGISYNEQFF. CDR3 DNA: TGTGCCAGCAGTCCCCTTCGACTAGGAATCTCCTACAATGAGCAGTTCTTC.

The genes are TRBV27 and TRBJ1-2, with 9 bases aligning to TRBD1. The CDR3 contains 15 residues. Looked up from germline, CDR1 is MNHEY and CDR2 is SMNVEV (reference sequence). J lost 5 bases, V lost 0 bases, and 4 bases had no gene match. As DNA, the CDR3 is TGTGCCAGCAGTTTATCGGCCGGGACAGGGTATGGCTACACCTTC. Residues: CASSLSAGTGYGYTF.

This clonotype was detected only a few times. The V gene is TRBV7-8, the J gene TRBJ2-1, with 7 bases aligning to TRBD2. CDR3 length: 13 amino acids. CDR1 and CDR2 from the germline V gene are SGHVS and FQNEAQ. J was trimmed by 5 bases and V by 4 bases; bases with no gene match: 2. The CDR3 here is CASSSGLDNEQFF. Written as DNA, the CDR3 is TGTGCCAGCAGCTCCGGACTAGACAATGAGCAGTTCTTC.

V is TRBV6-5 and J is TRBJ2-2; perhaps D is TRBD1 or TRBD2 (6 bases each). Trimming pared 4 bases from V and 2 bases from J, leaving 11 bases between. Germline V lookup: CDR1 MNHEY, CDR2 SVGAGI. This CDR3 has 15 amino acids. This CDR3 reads CASSFPGGNTGELFF. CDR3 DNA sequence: TGTGCCAGCAGTTTCCCCGGGGGCAACACCGGGGAGCTGTTTTTT.

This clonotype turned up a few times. The CDR3 sequence is CASSLAPASAEETQYF. DNA of the CDR3: TGCGCCAGCAGCTTGGCGCCGGCCTCGGCGGAAGAGACCCAGTACTTC. This sequence joins TRBV5-1 and TRBJ2-5, with D unresolved. This CDR3 has 16 residues. CDR1 is SGHRS and CDR2 is YFSETQ in the germline V gene. Between the trimmed V and J ends, which lost 0 bases and 3 bases, there was a span of 15 bases.

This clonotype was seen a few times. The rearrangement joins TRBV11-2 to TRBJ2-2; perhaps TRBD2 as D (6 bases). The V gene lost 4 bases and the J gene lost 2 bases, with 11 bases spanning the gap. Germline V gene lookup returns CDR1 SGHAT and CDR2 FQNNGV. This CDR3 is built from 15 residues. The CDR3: CASSYGGVNTGELFF. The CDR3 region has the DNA TGTGCCAGCAGCTACGGGGGAGTTAACACCGGGGAGCTGTTTTTT. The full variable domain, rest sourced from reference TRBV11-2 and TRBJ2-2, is EAGVAQSPRYKIIEKRQSVAFWCNPISGHATLYWYQQILGQGPKLLIQFQNNGVVDDSQLPKDRFSAERLKGVDSTLKIQPAKLEDSAVYLCASSYGGVNTGELFFGEGSRLTVL.

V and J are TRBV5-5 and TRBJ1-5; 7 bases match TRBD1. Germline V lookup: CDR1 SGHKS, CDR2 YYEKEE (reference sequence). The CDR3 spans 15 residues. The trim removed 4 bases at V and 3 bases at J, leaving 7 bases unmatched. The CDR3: CASSLRDSYNQPQHF. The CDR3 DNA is TGTGCCAGCAGCCTACGGGACAGTTACAATCAGCCCCAGCATTTT. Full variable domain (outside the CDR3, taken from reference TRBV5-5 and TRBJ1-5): DAGVTQSPTHLIKTRGQQVTLRCSPISGHKSVSWYQQVLGQGPQFIFQYYEKEERGRGNFPDRFSARQFPNYSSELNVNALLLGDSALYLCASSLRDSYNQPQHFGDGTRLSIL.

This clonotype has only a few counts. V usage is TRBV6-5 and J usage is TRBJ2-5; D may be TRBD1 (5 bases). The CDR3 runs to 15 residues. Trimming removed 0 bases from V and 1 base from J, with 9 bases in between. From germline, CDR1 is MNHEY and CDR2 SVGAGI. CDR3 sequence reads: CASSYSYRGQETQYF. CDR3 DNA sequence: TGTGCCAGCAGTTACTCGTATAGGGGCCAAGAGACCCAGTACTTC.

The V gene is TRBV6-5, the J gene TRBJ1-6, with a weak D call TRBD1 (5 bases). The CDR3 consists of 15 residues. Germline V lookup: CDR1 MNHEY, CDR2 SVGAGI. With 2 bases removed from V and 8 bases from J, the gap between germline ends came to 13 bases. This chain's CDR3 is CASSYGTGGDSPLHF. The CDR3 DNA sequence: TGTGCCAGCAGTTACGGGACTGGGGGGGATTCACCCCTCCACTTT.

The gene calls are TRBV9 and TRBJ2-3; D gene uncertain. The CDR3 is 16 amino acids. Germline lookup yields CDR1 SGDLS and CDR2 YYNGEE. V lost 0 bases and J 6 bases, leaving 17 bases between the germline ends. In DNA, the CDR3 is TGTGCCAGCAGCGTAGGGGTTAATGTGTCCCCCGATACGCAGTATTTT. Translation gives CASSVGVNVSPDTQYF.

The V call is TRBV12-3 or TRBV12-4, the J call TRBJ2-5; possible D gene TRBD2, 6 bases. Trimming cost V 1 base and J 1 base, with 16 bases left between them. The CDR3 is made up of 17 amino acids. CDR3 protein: CASSLGLGGVIQETQYF. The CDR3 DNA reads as TGTGCCAGCAGTTTAGGACTTGGCGGGGTGATCCAAGAGACCCAGTACTTC.

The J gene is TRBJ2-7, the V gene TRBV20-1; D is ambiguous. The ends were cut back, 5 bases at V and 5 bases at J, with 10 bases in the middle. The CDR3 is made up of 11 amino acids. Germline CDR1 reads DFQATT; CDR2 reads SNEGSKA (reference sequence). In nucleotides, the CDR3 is TGCAGTGCTTCTAGTGACAACGAGCAGTACTTC. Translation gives CSASSDNEQYF.